This paragraph reports one TCR beta chain. Its target is not known. The sample belongs to a study of CD8 T cells in ankylosing spondylitis. Overall study results and limits: Disease-associated clones were CD8+ and fairly uncommon in peripheral blood. Reports say disease-linked clones showed up significantly more in matched ankylosing spondylitis synovial fluid.

The authors made TCR beta libraries by quantitative 5'-RACE with molecular barcodes. One entry per CDR3 protein results from TCRdb running MiXCR on the 5' RACE reads. The sample carries roughly 250,000 distinct CDR3 sequences, 8.6% recorded once. The germline V gene encodes CDR1 SGHAT and CDR2 FQNNGV. This CDR3 contains 14 residues. The V end lost 5 bases, the J end lost 4 bases, and 15 bases lay between the germline ends. The rearrangement uses TRBV11-2 and TRBJ2-7, with a possible D match to TRBD2 (6 bases). The origin of this receptor is a male donor with ankylosing spondylitis or in good health (not recorded which). The sample taken for sequencing was blood, either unsorted or a sorted T cell fraction (not recorded which). The CDR3 sequence is CASSGTSWRYEQYF. The CDR3 DNA is TGTGCCAGCAGCGGCACTAGCTGGAGGTACGAGCAGTACTTC.